This is a list of T cell receptor beta chains from one sample in a study of identical twins. TCRdb redid the calling of the 5' RACE reads with MiXCR, one entry per CDR3 protein. The table lists about 240,000 distinct CDR3 sequences, 6% to 8.5% of them singletons. These same data were also listed under a study on yellow fever vaccine responses in identical twins.

Sample: CD8+ T cells sorted from blood. The receptor set was obtained from a woman aged 18 to 35 in good health. CDR3s include the opening cysteine and the closing phenylalanine or tryptophan. The order of the fields is J gene, V gene, clone size, D gene, CDR3 DNA, CDR3 protein. A D gene is named only where the DNA matches it firmly. Only some rows state a clone size, as once, few, many or a class for expanded clones.

TRBJ2-1,TRBV20-1,few,TRBD2,TGCAGTGTTTTACTAACTAGCGGGAGGTACAATGAGCAGTTCTTC,CSVLLTSGRYNEQFF
TRBJ2-1,TRBV15,NA,NA,TGTGCCACCAGCAGTGGGGCCAATGAGCAGTTCTTC,CATSSGANEQFF
TRBJ2-5,TRBV24-1,few,NA,TGTGCCACCAGCCCCTCGAACGACCAAGAGACCCAGTACTTC,CATSPSNDQETQYF
TRBJ2-2,TRBV15,many,TRBD2,TGTGCCACCAGCAGAGATTTAGCGGGACAACGGTCCGGGGAGCTGTTTTTT,CATSRDLAGQRSGELFF
TRBJ2-1,TRBV6-1,few,TRBD2,TGTGCCAGCAGGGAGTGGGGCGGGAGCTCCTACAATGAGCAGTTCTTC,CASREWGGSSYNEQFF
TRBJ2-1,TRBV7-6,NA,NA,TGTGCCAGCAGCCTAGTAGGTGAAAACAATGAGCAGTTCTTC,CASSLVGENNEQFF
TRBJ2-7,TRBV7-8,NA,NA,TGTGCCAGCAGCTTAGCAGACTTGGGCAGAGACTACGAGCAGTACTTC,CASSLADLGRDYEQYF
TRBJ2-5,TRBV10-2,few,NA,TGCGCCAGCAGTGAGCGCGCGGACCAGTACTTC,CASSERADQYF
TRBJ2-2,TRBV10-3,few,NA,TGTGCCATCAGTGAGTCGGTTAGGCAGTGGCCCGGGGAGCTGTTTTTT,CAISESVRQWPGELFF
TRBJ2-1,TRBV4-1,many,TRBD2,TGCGCCAGCAGCCAAGAAACCCCGGGTAGCGGGATCGACAATGAGCAGTTCTTC,CASSQETPGSGIDNEQFF
TRBJ1-2,TRBV2,NA,NA,TGTGCCAGCCGCCAAAGGACTGCCGGAGTATGGGGTGGCTACACCTTC,CASRQRTAGVWGGYTF
TRBJ2-1,TRBV7-8,few,TRBD1,TGTGCCAGCAGCTTAAGGGGACAGGGGATCGATGAGCAGTTCTTC,CASSLRGQGIDEQFF
TRBJ2-3,TRBV28,many,TRBD1,TGTGCCAGCAGTCCCCGACAGGGGGTCTTGAATTTT,CASSPRQGVLNF
TRBJ1-1,TRBV6-1,NA,NA,TGTGCCAGCAGTGGGGGGTTCTACACTGAAGCTTTCTTT,CASSGGFYTEAFF